This T cell receptor (beta chain) was captured by sequencing in a study of post-analysis software for immune sequencing data. Background on the study: Disease trajectories encompassed relapsing-remitting, secondary progressive and progressive-relapsing multiple sclerosis.

Germline lookup yields CDR1 MGHRA and CDR2 YSYEKL. V was cut by 4 bases and J by 2 bases, with 16 bases left in between. The CDR3 totals 16 residues. cDNA libraries for TCR beta contained unique molecular identifiers. Input of 1 to 10 million T cells yielded hundreds of thousands of cDNA molecules. Each CDR3 protein is one row after TCRdb ran MiXCR on the PCR reads. Of about 400,000 distinct CDR3 sequences in the sample, approximately 33% were seen once. Points on this clonotype: Its specificity is unknown.

Findings and caveats of the study: Batch-mates among the samples co-clustered strongly by F measure. Multiple sclerosis patients showed significantly lower normalized Chao1 diversity than controls did. Roughly 5 TRBV segments, including TRBV5-6, TRBV5-1 and TRBV20-1, were more frequent in patients than controls.

Input material: blood. This TCR came from a girl aged 5-17 years with multiple sclerosis. The chain has TRBV4-1 and TRBJ2-3, with no clear D. The CDR3 reads CASSLTGPNPTDTQYF. CDR3 in DNA: TGCGCCAGCAGCCTCACCGGCCCAAACCCCACAGATACGCAGTATTTT.